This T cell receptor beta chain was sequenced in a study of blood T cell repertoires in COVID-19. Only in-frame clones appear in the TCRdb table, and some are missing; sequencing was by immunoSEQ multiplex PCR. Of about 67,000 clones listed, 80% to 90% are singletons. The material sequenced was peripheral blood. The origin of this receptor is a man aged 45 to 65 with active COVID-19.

The CDR3 coding sequence is TGTGCCAGCTCCGCCCCCGGGGGGGAGGAGCAGTTCTTC. It is translated as CASSAPGGEEQFF. The chain recombines TRBV18 with TRBJ2-1, with TRBD2 matching over 8 bases. Germline V gives CDR1 KGHSH, CDR2 LQKENI. The length of the CDR3 is 13 residues. The ends lost 6 bases at V and 10 bases at J; junction bases unmatched: 8.